These 11 T cell receptor beta chains were sequenced from one sample in a study of molecular identifiers for immune sequencing clone quantification. TCRdb reprocessed the PCR reads via MiXCR and lists one record per CDR3 protein. The sample carries some 680,000 distinct CDR3 sequences, around 25% recorded once. Sequenced sample: naive CD8+ T cells from blood, with Jurkat cell RNA spiked in. The subset was: FACS-sorted CD8+CD4-CCR7+CD45RA+ naive T cells. The source of these receptors is a human donor in good health. Some libraries in this study had Jurkat cell RNA spiked in.

This clonotype was counted a few times. The V and J genes are TRBV12-3 or TRBV12-4 and TRBJ1-2; 9 bases match TRBD1. V trimming: 3 bases; J trimming: 0 bases; junction bases outside the gene matches: 5. CDR3 length: 16 residues. CDR3 residues: CASSLTGGVANYGYTF. CDR3 in DNA: TGTGCCAGCAGTTTGACAGGGGGGGTGGCTAACTATGGCTACACCTTC.

This sequence joins TRBV11-2 and TRBJ2-7; TRBD1 agrees at 9 bases. The CDR3 is made up of 18 amino acids. V lost 0 bases to trimming and J lost 1 base; unmatched junction nucleotides: 10. Germline CDR1 SGHAT, CDR2 FQNNGV. This CDR3 reads CASSLERVGTGLSYEQYF. For the CDR3, the DNA is TGTGCCAGCAGCTTAGAACGTGTTGGGACAGGGCTTTCCTACGAGCAGTACTTC.

The sample holds a few counts of this clonotype. The chain recombines TRBV12-3 or TRBV12-4 with TRBJ2-3, with 7 positions matching TRBD2. V was clipped by 6 bases and J by 5 bases; unmatched bases: 8. CDR3 length equals 14 residues. The CDR3 DNA sequence: TGTGCCAGCAGGCCTAGCGGAGTCGAAGATACGCAGTATTTT. This codes for CASRPSGVEDTQYF.

This clonotype was seen a few times. The V gene is TRBV25-1, the J gene TRBJ2-7; TRBD1 might be the D (6 bases). The ends were cut back, 8 bases at V and 0 bases at J, with 14 bases in the middle. The CDR3 length is 14 residues. Per the germline V gene, CDR1 is MGHDK and CDR2 is SYGVNS. The CDR3 spells CASRQQGSSYEQYF. CDR3 nucleotide sequence: TGTGCCAGCCGTCAGCAGGGGAGCTCCTACGAGCAGTACTTC.

This clonotype was seen at least ten times. The gene calls are TRBV4-3 and TRBJ2-1; 8 bases agree with TRBD1. The CDR3 contains 15 residues. J lost 4 bases, V lost 3 bases, and 5 bases had no gene match. Germline CDR1 and CDR2: LGHNA and YSLEER. The CDR3 here is CASSQDRVGYNEQFF. CDR3 coding DNA: TGCGCCAGCAGCCAGGACAGGGTCGGGTACAATGAGCAGTTCTTC.

The chain couples TRBV12-3 or TRBV12-4 to TRBJ2-1; 7 positions match TRBD2. The J segment lost 8 bases and the V segment lost 4 bases, leaving 5 bases of the junction unmatched. CDR3 length equals 13 residues. CDR3 nucleotides: TGTGCCAGCAGTTGGGGAGCGGGGTATGAGCAGTTCTTC. This translates into CASSWGAGYEQFF.

This clonotype was counted between two and nine times. The rearrangement joins TRBV9 to TRBJ2-7, with TRBD1 matching over 8 bases. The V and J ends lost 5 bases and 6 bases, in that order; junction bases with no gene match: 7. The CDR3 contains 13 residues. Germline loops: CDR1 SGDLS, CDR2 YYNGEE. CDR3 sequence reads: CASSNGQGTEQYF. As DNA, the CDR3 is TGTGCCAGCAGTAACGGACAGGGAACCGAGCAGTACTTC.

As concerns this clonotype: The germline gene is not matched at one end of the junction; a read error may be the cause. V usage is TRBV20-1 and J usage is TRBJ2-2; possibly TRBD2 for D (6 bases). CDR3 length: 14 amino acids. Per the germline V gene, CDR1 is DFQATT and CDR2 is SNEGSKA (reference sequence). The DNA for the CDR3 is TGCAGTGCGAGGGACTTCCAGAACACCGGGGAGCTGCTTTTT. Amino acids: CSARDFQNTGELLF.

The table lists this clonotype with many counts. The rearrangement links TRBV7-8 to TRBJ2-7; unclear D gene. The CDR3 is 15 amino acids. Germline V gene data show CDR1 as SGHVS and CDR2 as FQNEAQ. V lost 1 base, J lost 5 bases, and 15 bases lay in between. CDR3 DNA: TGTGCCAGCAGCTTAGAACCGGCGCGAGGCGACGAGCAGTACTTC. This codes for CASSLEPARGDEQYF.

About this clonotype itself: Compared with germline, one end of the junction differs, possibly owing to a read error. The chain has TRBV28 and TRBJ2-7, with TRBD1 identical over 9 bases. Looked up from germline, CDR1 is MDHEN and CDR2 is SYDVKM. CDR3 length equals 15 residues. The CDR3 reads CASRFGQGSSYVQYF. CDR3 nucleotide sequence: TGTGCCAGCAGATTCGGACAGGGGAGCTCCTACGTGCAGTACTTC.

The table lists this clonotype with a few counts. J is TRBJ1-4 and V is TRBV12-3 or TRBV12-4, with D hard to call. The CDR3 is 16 amino acids. The V end was cut by 6 bases, the J end by 4 bases, with 18 bases between. CDR3 in DNA: TGTGCCAGCAGCCATACAAACGAGAACCATAATGAAAAACTGTTTTTT. Residues: CASSHTNENHNEKLFF.